This TCR beta chain was sequenced in a study of blood T cells in healthy people across ages. Across the study: T cells yielded about one barcoded beta molecule per two cells through template switching. Whole-study findings and limits: Because sorting was not performed, PBMCs prevented conclusive naive versus antigen-experienced comparison.

The CDR3 is 15 amino acids. Germline loops: CDR1 MNHEY, CDR2 SMNVEV (reference sequence). Trimming stripped 2 bases from V and 1 base from J, with 9 bases between. This clonotype was observed a few times. Its antigen is unknown. A second about 6 to 12 cycle PCR used barcoded and J-beta primers. Tagging of each cDNA molecule was performed by a template-switch adaptor with 12 random nucleotides. TCRdb reprocessed the 5' RACE reads with MiXCR, giving one entry per CDR3 protein. This table has hundreds of thousands of distinct CDR3 sequences, 62% appearing once. The chain uses TRBV27 and TRBJ2-4; D gene unclear. The sequence was collected from a man aged 30 to 45 in good health. The sequencing sample was made of blood. For the CDR3, the DNA is TGTGCCAGCAGTTTAGCTGGGTCGGCCAAAAACATTCAGTACTTC. This codes for CASSLAGSAKNIQYF.